This T cell receptor beta chain was identified during a study of cytomegalovirus exposure and HLA in healthy donors. On this clone: Its target is unknown.

Study-wide results and caveats: The authors listed 164 TCR beta chains as cytomegalovirus-associated. Per a prior analysis, the majority of TCR beta V segments were productive roughly 87% or roughly 30% of the time. A later analysis reportedly identified an Asian-associated ancestry cluster as carrying fewer N-insertions than the roughly 700-donor mean.

The CDR3 is 15 residues long. In germline, CDR1 is MDHEN, CDR2 SYDVKM. Germline trimming cut 1 base from V and 3 bases from J; bases unmatched to any gene: 3. Amplification used 60 Vbeta primers and 13 Jbeta primers. Profiling relied on immunoSEQ multiplex PCR, and the TCRdb table lists in-frame clones only, not all of them. This sample has 80,000 to 100,000 clones; approximately 70% occur once, and the top ten carry under 3%. Sequenced material: PBMCs. V usage is TRBV28 and J usage is TRBJ2-7, with 10 bases identical to TRBD1. The TCR comes from a middle-aged man in good health and CMV-seronegative. DNA for the CDR3: TGTGCCAGCAGTTTATACCGGGACAGGGGCTACGAGCAGTACTTC. Its protein is CASSLYRDRGYEQYF.